This T cell receptor beta chain originates from a study of blood T cell repertoires in COVID-19. Produced via immunoSEQ multiplex PCR; TCRdb's table is partial and in-frame only. The repertoire consists of some 200,000 clones, with around four fifths occurring once and the leading ten covering roughly 15%. V was trimmed by 6 bases and J by 8 bases, leaving 19 bases between them. The germline V gene encodes CDR1 MNHEY and CDR2 SVGAGI. This CDR3 contains 14 residues. This chain links TRBV6-5 with TRBJ1-2, with D possibly TRBD1 on 5 matching bases. Sequencing was performed on peripheral blood. The sequence derives from a woman in her seventies with COVID-19, enrolled during active disease. The CDR3 spells CASSPSGGDWGYTF. CDR3 coding DNA: TGTGCCAGCAGCCCAAGCGGAGGGGATTGGGGCTACACCTTC.